In its sample, the clone carrying this T cell receptor (beta chain) was seen a few times. The data derive from a study of T cells of healthy individuals. TCRdb passed the 5' RACE reads through MiXCR, listing each CDR3 protein once. The table records about 96,000 distinct CDR3 sequences, under 20% of them present only once. Germline V CDR1 and CDR2: MNHNY, SVGAGI (reference sequence). The ends were cut back, 8 bases at V and 2 bases at J, with 14 bases in the middle. The CDR3 loop spans 14 amino acids. This sequence joins TRBV6-6 and TRBJ2-3; D not resolved. The source is a human donor in good health. Here the CDR3 reads CASLMDGYTDTQYF. In DNA, the CDR3 is TGTGCCAGCCTCATGGACGGTTACACAGATACGCAGTATTTT.